The T cell receptor beta chain under discussion was sequenced for a study of blood T cell repertoires in COVID-19. Donors were grouped by their self-reported clinical history. Produced via immunoSEQ multiplex PCR; TCRdb's table is partial and in-frame only. This table holds about 250,000 clones, around 84% found once. This CDR3 has 16 amino acids. Germline V gene sequence: CDR1 MNHEY, CDR2 SVGAGI. Trimming took 6 bases from V and 7 from J; bases not matched to a gene: 10. This TCR was sampled from a man younger than 30 who had recovered from COVID-19. The chain combines TRBV6-5 with TRBJ2-3; TRBD2 aligns across 13 bases. Material: PBMCs or T cells enriched from blood (not recorded which). The CDR3 sequence: CASSYETSGGRHTQYF. The CDR3 nucleotides read TGTGCCAGCAGCTACGAGACTAGCGGGGGGCGACATACGCAGTATTTT.